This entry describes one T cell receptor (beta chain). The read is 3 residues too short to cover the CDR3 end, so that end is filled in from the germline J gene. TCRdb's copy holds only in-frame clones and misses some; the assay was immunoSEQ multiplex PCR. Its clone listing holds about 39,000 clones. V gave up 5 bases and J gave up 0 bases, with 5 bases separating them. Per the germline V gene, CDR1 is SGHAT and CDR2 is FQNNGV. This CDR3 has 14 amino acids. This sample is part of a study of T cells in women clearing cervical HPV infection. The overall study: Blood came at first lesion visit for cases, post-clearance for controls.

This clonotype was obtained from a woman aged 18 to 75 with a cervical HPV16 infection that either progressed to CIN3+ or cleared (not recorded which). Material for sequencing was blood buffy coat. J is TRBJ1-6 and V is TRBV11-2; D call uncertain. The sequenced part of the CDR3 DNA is TGTGCCAGCAGCCCCCTCTCCTATAATTCACCC. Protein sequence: CASSPLSYNSP. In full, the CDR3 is CASSPLSYNSPLHF.